These T cell receptor beta chains were read from a single sample in a study of blood T cell repertoires in COVID-19. This table comes from immunoSEQ multiplex PCR, and its TCRdb copy is limited to in-frame clones, with some not included. This table holds roughly 320,000 clones, 70% to 90% found once. Sequenced sample: peripheral blood. These receptors were obtained from a man between 65 and 85 years old with acute or convalescent COVID-19. Each CDR3 is given with its conserved first and last residue. D genes are given only for firm matches. Clone size is given for some rows only: seen once, a few or many times, or a class if the clone is expanded.

j_gene	v_gene	abundance	d_gene	CDR3aa	CDR3nt
TRBJ2-5	TRBV28	.	.	CASSFYRAMIQETQYF	TGTGCCAGCAGTTTTTACAGGGCGATGATCCAAGAGACCCAGTACTTC
TRBJ1-2	TRBV3-1/TRBV3-2	once	.	CASSPTPRTEYGYTF	TGTGCCAGCAGCCCCACTCCCAGGACAGAGTATGGCTACACCTTC
TRBJ1-4	TRBV18	.	.	CASSGGFDEKLFF	TGTGCCAGCTCAGGCGGTTTTGATGAAAAACTGTTTTTT
TRBJ1-3	TRBV18	.	.	CASSPMGQVLSGNTIYF	TGTGCCAGCTCCCCAATGGGGCAAGTCCTCTCTGGAAACACCATATATTTT
TRBJ2-5	TRBV20-1	.	.	CSAMRETQYF	TGCAGTGCAATGCGGGAGACCCAGTACTTC
TRBJ2-3	TRBV9	.	TRBD1	CASSPRQGSTDTQYF	TGTGCCAGCAGCCCTCGACAGGGGAGCACAGATACGCAGTATTTT
TRBJ1-6	TRBV11-3	.	.	CASSLVWDGGYNSPLHF	TGTGCCAGCAGCTTAGTATGGGACGGGGGGTATAATTCACCCCTCCACTTT
TRBJ2-7	TRBV28	.	.	CASNSRYEQYF	TGTGCCAGCAATTCCCGCTACGAGCAGTACTTC
TRBJ1-1	TRBV9	few	.	CASSVGGQGSTEAFF	TGTGCCAGCAGCGTAGGGGGCCAGGGGAGCACTGAAGCTTTCTTT
TRBJ2-7	TRBV5-4	.	.	CASSFREDDEQYF	TGTGCCAGCAGCTTTAGGGAGGACGACGAGCAGTACTTC
TRBJ1-4	TRBV2	.	TRBD1	CASRISTGGKLFF	TGTGCCAGCAGAATATCGACAGGGGGTAAACTGTTTTTT
TRBJ1-5	TRBV29-1	.	TRBD1	CSVLTGDSNQPQHF	TGCAGCGTTCTGACAGGGGATAGCAATCAGCCCCAGCATTTT
TRBJ2-5	TRBV7-6	.	.	CASSLRGETQYF	TGTGCCAGCAGCTTGAGGGGGGAGACCCAGTACTTC
TRBJ2-1	TRBV5-4	once	TRBD1	CASSSRGQGPNEQFF	TGTGCCAGCAGCTCTCGGGGACAGGGGCCCAATGAGCAGTTCTTC
TRBJ2-5	TRBV9	.	TRBD2	CASSSGTSGDRTQYF	TGTGCCAGCAGCTCGGGGACTAGCGGGGATCGAACCCAGTACTTC
TRBJ2-5	TRBV28	.	TRBD2	CASSTRLAGGPLETQYF	TGTGCCAGCAGTACCAGACTAGCGGGAGGGCCTTTAGAGACCCAGTACTTC
TRBJ2-3	TRBV29-1	once	TRBD2	CSVDHGGGARDTQYF	TGCAGCGTTGATCATGGCGGGGGTGCTCGAGATACGCAGTATTTT
TRBJ2-5	TRBV5-1	.	.	CASGAGPQETQYF	TGCGCCAGCGGGGCAGGCCCCCAAGAGACCCAGTACTTC
TRBJ1-4	TRBV7-9	.	.	CASSLSGVRWGELFF	TGTGCCAGCAGCTTATCGGGGGTCCGCTGGGGGGAACTGTTTTTT
TRBJ2-1	TRBV11-2	.	TRBD1	CASSGQVGYNEQFF	TGTGCCAGCAGCGGACAGGTCGGGTACAATGAGCAGTTCTTC
TRBJ2-2	TRBV5-1	.	TRBD1	CASSPVTTGTGELFF	TGCGCCAGCAGCCCCGTAACGACAGGGACCGGGGAGCTGTTTTTT
TRBJ1-2	TRBV18	.	TRBD1	CATTQGDYGYTF	TGTGCCACCACCCAGGGGGACTATGGCTACACCTTC
TRBJ2-3	TRBV10-1	.	.	CASSAGTGGTDTQYF	TGCGCCAGCAGTGCTGGAACGGGTGGCACAGATACGCAGTATTTT
TRBJ2-7	TRBV30	.	TRBD2	CAWSPRGGRNEQYF	TGTGCCTGGAGTCCCCGGGGGGGAAGGAACGAGCAGTACTTC
TRBJ2-3	TRBV7-2	.	.	CASSLAVGDTQYF	TGTGCCAGCAGCTTAGCCGTCGGAGATACGCAGTATTTT
TRBJ2-7	TRBV4-3	.	TRBD2	CASSQDRAGGRYEQYF	TGCGCCAGCAGCCAAGACCGAGCGGGGGGGCGATACGAGCAGTACTTC
TRBJ2-1	TRBV6-5	.	TRBD2	CASRFGLAGSRQFF	TGTGCCAGCAGATTCGGACTAGCGGGAAGTCGGCAGTTCTTC
TRBJ2-1	TRBV9	.	TRBD1	CASSVERDRVNEQFF	TGTGCCAGCAGCGTAGAAAGGGACAGGGTCAATGAGCAGTTCTTC
TRBJ1-1	TRBV3-1/TRBV3-2	.	TRBD1	CASSPDRPGGKAFF	TGTGCCAGCAGCCCAGATAGACCAGGGGGGAAAGCTTTCTTT
TRBJ2-1	TRBV10-2	.	.	CASSEGSGAGNEQFF	TGCGCCAGCAGTGAGGGGTCGGGCGCGGGCAATGAGCAGTTCTTC
TRBJ1-1	TRBV21-1	.	.	CASSPLGQGAERNTEAFF	TGTGCCAGCAGCCCTCTGGGACAGGGGGCGGAAAGGAACACTGAAGCTTTCTTT
TRBJ1-1	TRBV28	few	.	CASSLWQEAFF	TGTGCCAGCAGTTTATGGCAGGAAGCTTTCTTT
TRBJ2-5	TRBV12-3/TRBV12-4	few	.	CASSLRRRETQYF	TGTGCCAGCAGTTTACGCCGTCGGGAGACCCAGTACTTC
TRBJ2-1	TRBV7-9	.	TRBD2	CASRGEGRQQFF	TGTGCCAGCAGGGGGGAGGGACGGCAGCAGTTCTTC
TRBJ1-1	TRBV28	.	.	CASSPGVAEAFF	TGTGCCAGCAGTCCAGGGGTAGCTGAAGCTTTCTTT
TRBJ1-4	TRBV30	.	.	CAWSVVRGEKLFF	TGTGCCTGGAGTGTAGTTCGCGGTGAAAAACTGTTTTTT
TRBJ2-2	TRBV27	.	.	CASSLYGRGSNTGELFF	TGTGCCAGCAGTTTATATGGTCGGGGGTCAAACACCGGGGAGCTGTTTTTT
TRBJ1-2	TRBV29-1	.	TRBD1	CSVGDRLGYTF	TGCAGCGTTGGGGACAGGCTCGGCTACACCTTC
TRBJ2-5	TRBV28	.	.	CASSFPSGFYQYF	TGTGCCAGCAGTTTCCCCTCAGGGTTCTACCAGTACTTC
TRBJ2-2	TRBV3-1/TRBV3-2	.	.	CASSPRMGRWNTGELFF	TGTGCCAGCAGTCCAAGGATGGGCAGATGGAACACCGGGGAGCTGTTTTTT
TRBJ2-3	TRBV7-3	.	.	CASSLHYAATDTQYF	TGTGCCAGCAGCTTACACTATGCCGCTACAGATACGCAGTATTTT
TRBJ2-4	TRBV27	.	TRBD2	CASSLKTSGLAKNIQYF	TGTGCCAGCAGCCTCAAGACTAGCGGGCTAGCCAAAAACATTCAGTACTTC
TRBJ1-4	TRBV27	.	.	CASSFLGDNEKLFF	TGTGCCAGCAGTTTTTTAGGGGATAATGAAAAACTGTTTTTT
TRBJ1-2	TRBV5-4	.	TRBD1	CASSPGGFLGFSGYTF	TGTGCCAGCAGCCCAGGGGGGTTTTTGGGCTTCAGTGGCTACACCTTC
TRBJ1-2	TRBV4-1	.	.	CASSREAVGYGYTF	TGCGCCAGCAGCCGAGAAGCGGTCGGCTATGGCTACACCTTC
TRBJ2-7	TRBV3-1/TRBV3-2	few	.	CASSPLTGEQYF	TGTGCCAGCAGCCCCCTGACCGGGGAGCAGTACTTC
TRBJ1-6	TRBV6-6	.	.	CASSPGGVYNSPLHF	TGTGCCAGCAGCCCCGGCGGGGTATATAATTCACCCCTCCACTTT
TRBJ1-2	TRBV28	.	TRBD1	CASSSRTGGNYGYTF	TGTGCCAGCAGTTCTAGGACAGGAGGCAACTATGGCTACACCTTC
TRBJ1-5	TRBV11-2	.	.	CASSLGRAGPGVSQPQHF	TGTGCCAGCAGCTTAGGGAGGGCAGGGCCGGGCGTGAGTCAGCCCCAGCATTTT
TRBJ2-3	TRBV9	.	TRBD1	CASSVGTGPDTQYF	TGTGCCAGCAGCGTAGGGACAGGGCCAGATACGCAGTATTTT
TRBJ1-1	TRBV4-3	.	TRBD1	CASSQAGTGVVGTEAFF	TGCGCCAGCAGCCAAGCCGGGACAGGGGTCGTAGGCACTGAAGCTTTCTTT
TRBJ2-2	TRBV5-1	.	.	CASSPTVAASTGELFF	TGCGCCAGCAGCCCTACCGTGGCGGCCAGCACCGGGGAGCTGTTTTTT
TRBJ1-3	TRBV24-1	.	.	CATSDPRGAGNTIYF	TGTGCCACCAGTGATCCCCGTGGGGCAGGAAACACCATATATTTT
TRBJ2-5	TRBV5-1	.	.	CASSIQASQETQYF	TGCGCCAGCAGCATACAGGCCTCCCAAGAGACCCAGTACTTC